This is a list of T cell receptor beta chains from one sample in a study of shared clonotypes between healthy human individuals. This table comes from immunoSEQ multiplex PCR, and its TCRdb copy is limited to in-frame clones, with some not included. The repertoire consists of a few million clones, with just over 90% occurring once and the leading ten covering about 0.39%. Sequencing was carried out using naive CD4+ T cells from PBMCs. These receptors came from a man younger than 35 in good health. Some clones in this sample may be carry-over from other donors' samples. Both conserved end residues are part of each CDR3. A D gene is named only where the DNA matches it firmly. The listing skips clone size in some rows; elsewhere it reads once, few, many or a size class.

once	TRBJ2-3	13	TRBV27	NA	CASSPPTRDTQYF	TGTGCCAGCAGCCCACCGACCAGAGATACGCAGTATTTT
NA	TRBJ2-2	14	TRBV9	NA	CASSVVMSAGELFF	TGTGCCAGCAGCGTAGTGATGTCGGCCGGGGAGCTGTTTTTT
NA	TRBJ2-1	13	TRBV2	NA	CASSEVPYNEQFF	TGTGCCAGCAGTGAAGTTCCCTACAATGAGCAGTTCTTC
NA	TRBJ2-7	15	TRBV4-1	TRBD1	CASSQGTGTVYEQYF	TGCGCCAGCAGCCAAGGGACCGGGACAGTCTACGAGCAGTACTTC
NA	TRBJ2-5	19	TRBV28	TRBD2	CASSLSPGLAGGPLVAQYF	TGTGCCAGCAGTTTGTCCCCGGGACTAGCGGGAGGGCCCCTAGTGGCCCAGTACTTC
once	TRBJ2-2	15	TRBV28	NA	CASIVGGSNTGELFF	TGTGCCAGCATTGTGGGGGGCTCGAACACCGGGGAGCTGTTTTTT
NA	TRBJ2-1	14	TRBV19	NA	CASIGLGSVVEQFF	TGTGCCAGTATTGGGTTGGGCTCCGTTGTCGAGCAGTTCTTC
NA	TRBJ2-6	15	TRBV29-1	NA	CSVEDQGSGANVLTF	TGCAGCGTTGAAGATCAAGGCTCTGGGGCCAACGTCCTGACTTTC
NA	TRBJ1-2	16	TRBV4-3	NA	CASSQDLKTETYGYTF	TGCGCCAGCAGCCAAGATCTGAAAACGGAGACCTATGGCTACACCTTC
NA	TRBJ2-5	15	TRBV19	TRBD1	CASSIRPYRGETQYF	TGTGCCAGTAGTATCAGGCCATACAGGGGAGAGACCCAGTACTTC
NA	TRBJ1-4	16	TRBV5-8	NA	CASSSQGTATNEKLFF	TGTGCCAGCAGCTCGCAGGGTACAGCAACTAATGAAAAACTGTTTTTT
NA	TRBJ1-1	14	TRBV5-1	NA	CASSPTGGNTEAFF	TGCGCCAGCAGCCCCACCGGGGGGAACACTGAAGCTTTCTTT
NA	TRBJ1-1	14	TRBV5-6	NA	CASSRGGRNTEAFF	TGTGCCAGCAGTCGAGGGGGAAGAAACACTGAAGCTTTCTTT
NA	TRBJ1-5	12	TRBV6-1	NA	CASRIGFQPQHF	TGTGCCAGCAGGATAGGGTTTCAGCCCCAGCATTTT
NA	TRBJ2-4	15	TRBV5-8	TRBD1	CASSFQDRGKNIQYF	TGTGCCAGCAGCTTTCAGGACAGGGGAAAAAACATTCAGTACTTC
once	TRBJ1-6	16	TRBV4-2	TRBD1	CASSQRSTGLDSPLHF	TGTGCCAGCAGCCAGCGGTCGACAGGGTTAGATTCACCCCTCCACTTT
NA	TRBJ1-3	14	TRBV4-1	NA	CASSQDPPGNTIYF	TGCGCCAGCAGCCAAGATCCGCCTGGAAACACCATATATTTT
NA	TRBJ2-7	15	TRBV5-4	NA	CASSSPRDSDYEQYF	TGTGCCAGCAGCTCACCCCGGGACTCCGACTACGAGCAGTACTTC
once	TRBJ2-5	13	TRBV5-1	NA	CASSREGPETQYF	TGCGCCAGCAGTCGTGAGGGGCCAGAGACCCAGTACTTC
NA	TRBJ2-1	15	TRBV12-5	TRBD2	CASGLQLAGINEQFF	TGTGCTAGTGGTTTACAACTAGCGGGGATCAATGAGCAGTTCTTC
NA	TRBJ1-1	13	TRBV30	NA	CAWSVQGGPEAFF	TGTGCCTGGAGTGTACAAGGGGGACCTGAAGCTTTCTTT
NA	TRBJ1-1	14	TRBV7-3	NA	CASSLTAENTEAFF	TGTGCCAGCAGCTTAACAGCAGAGAACACTGAAGCTTTCTTT
NA	TRBJ2-5	14	TRBV28	NA	CASSVGGPGETQYF	TGTGCCAGCAGCGTGGGGGGGCCAGGTGAGACCCAGTACTTC
NA	TRBJ2-3	15	TRBV30	NA	CAWNPPRPRRDTQYF	TGTGCCTGGAACCCTCCGAGACCCCGTAGAGATACGCAGTATTTT
NA	TRBJ1-4	12	TRBV6-6	NA	CASSIRGEKLFF	TGTGCCAGCAGCATTAGGGGGGAAAAACTGTTTTTT
NA	TRBJ2-7	14	TRBV27	NA	CASPRGGASYEQYF	TGTGCCAGCCCTCGGGGTGGGGCCTCCTACGAGCAGTACTTC
NA	TRBJ2-3	14	TRBV6-4	TRBD1	CASSVQGGTDTQYF	TGTGCCAGCAGTGTACAGGGGGGAACAGATACGCAGTATTTT
NA	TRBJ1-4	13	TRBV29-1	TRBD1	CSVEGQGNEKLFF	TGCAGCGTTGAGGGACAGGGTAATGAAAAACTGTTTTTT
NA	TRBJ2-1	13	TRBV28	NA	CASGRSSYNEQFF	TGTGCCAGCGGGAGGAGCTCCTACAATGAGCAGTTCTTC
NA	TRBJ2-7	16	TRBV4-1	NA	CASSRQDRDKAYEQYF	TGCGCCAGCAGCCGTCAGGACAGAGACAAAGCTTACGAGCAGTACTTC
NA	TRBJ2-2	13	TRBV9	NA	CASSVDPYGELFF	TGTGCCAGCAGCGTAGATCCCTACGGGGAGCTGTTTTTT
NA	TRBJ2-3	14	TRBV29-1	NA	CSVEEGLAADTQYF	TGCAGCGTTGAAGAAGGGCTAGCTGCCGATACGCAGTATTTT
NA	TRBJ1-1	12	TRBV7-2	NA	CASSLLRAEAFF	TGTGCCAGCAGCTTATTACGGGCTGAAGCTTTCTTT
NA	TRBJ1-2	13	TRBV28	NA	CASSLLQNYGYTF	TGTGCCAGCAGTTTATTGCAGAACTATGGCTACACCTTC
NA	TRBJ2-2	15	TRBV12-2	NA	CASPPYPPNTGELFF	TGTGCAAGTCCCCCCTATCCCCCGAACACCGGGGAGCTGTTTTTT
NA	TRBJ2-3	15	TRBV6-5	NA	CASSSPTGLTDTQYF	TGTGCCAGCAGCTCCCCAACCGGGCTGACAGATACGCAGTATTTT
NA	TRBJ2-5	15	TRBV6-6	NA	CASSFRETRIETQYF	TGTGCCAGCAGTTTTCGGGAAACCCGGATCGAGACCCAGTACTTC
NA	TRBJ1-1	15	TRBV25-1	TRBD1	CASSDYRGQGTEAFF	TGTGCCAGCAGTGACTACAGGGGGCAGGGTACTGAAGCTTTCTTT
NA	TRBJ1-1	14	TRBV6-5	TRBD1	CASSYGTAYTEAFF	TGTGCCAGCAGTTACGGGACAGCCTACACTGAAGCTTTCTTT
few	TRBJ1-5	15	TRBV6-1	TRBD1	CATRQGRYSNQPQHF	TGTGCCACCCGACAGGGCCGCTATAGCAATCAGCCCCAGCATTTT